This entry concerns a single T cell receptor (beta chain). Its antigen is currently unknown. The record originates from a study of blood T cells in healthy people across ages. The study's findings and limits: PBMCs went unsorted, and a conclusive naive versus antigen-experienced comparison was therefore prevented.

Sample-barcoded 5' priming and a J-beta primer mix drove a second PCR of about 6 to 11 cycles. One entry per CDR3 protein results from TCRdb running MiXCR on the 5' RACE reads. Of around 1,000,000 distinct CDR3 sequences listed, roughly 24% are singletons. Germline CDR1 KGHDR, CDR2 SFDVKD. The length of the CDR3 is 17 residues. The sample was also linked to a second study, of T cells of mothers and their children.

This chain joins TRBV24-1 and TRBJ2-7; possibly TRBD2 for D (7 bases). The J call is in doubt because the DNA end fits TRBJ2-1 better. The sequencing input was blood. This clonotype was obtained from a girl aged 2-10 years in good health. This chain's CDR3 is CATSDFMRGQTYNEQFF. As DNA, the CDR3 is TGTGCCACCAGTGATTTTATGCGGGGGCAGACCTACAATGAGCAGTTCTTC.